Listed here are 27 T cell receptor beta chains from one sample, sequenced in a study of blood T cell repertoires in COVID-19. Here immunoSEQ multiplex PCR was the method, and the copy in TCRdb shows in-frame clones only, minus some. The repertoire has roughly 230,000 clones, roughly nine tenths of them found once; the top ten carry 3.5% to 5%. The sequenced sample consisted of peripheral blood. Receptor source: a woman in her thirties or forties who had recovered from COVID-19.

The rearrangement joins TRBV2 to TRBJ2-7; D gene uncertain. The CDR3 is made up of 10 amino acids. Germline V CDR1 and CDR2: SNHLY, FYNNEI. V lost 6 bases, J lost 6 bases, and 6 bases lay in between. The CDR3 nucleotides read TGTGCCAGCAGGAGAGGCGAGCAGTACGTC. It specifies CASRRGEQYV.

This rearrangement joins TRBV13 to TRBJ2-3; 10 nucleotides agree with TRBD2. After removal of 8 bases from V and 4 bases from J, the junction contained 3 bases not matched to a gene. Per the germline V gene, CDR1 is PRHDT and CDR2 is FYEKMQ (reference sequence). This CDR3 has 13 residues. The CDR3 sequence: CASGLAGADTQYF. In DNA, the CDR3 is TGTGCCAGCGGGCTAGCGGGGGCAGATACGCAGTATTTT. Using reference TRBV13 and TRBJ2-3 for the parts outside the CDR3, the full variable domain is AAGVIQSPRHLIKEKRETATLKCYPIPRHDTVYWYQQGPGQDPQFLISFYEKMQSDKGSIPDRFSAQQFSDYHSELNMSSLELGDSALYFCASGLAGADTQYFGPGTRLTVL.

The chain is built from TRBV5-4 and TRBJ1-1, with a tentative D call TRBD1 (5 bases). Trimming shortened V by 1 base and J by 4 bases, and 5 bases separated the two germline ends. This CDR3 contains 12 residues. Germline CDR1 is SGHNT and CDR2 is YYREEE (reference sequence). In nucleotides, the CDR3 is TGTGCCAGCAGCTTGACAGGCACTGAAGCTTTCTTT. The encoded protein is CASSLTGTEAFF.

V gene TRBV2 combines with J gene TRBJ1-1; a weak D match, TRBD1 (6 bases). The V end lost 6 bases, the J end lost 0 bases, and 8 bases lay between the germline ends. The CDR3 is 13 residues long. The germline V gene has CDR1 SNHLY and CDR2 FYNNEI. CDR3 nucleotides: TGTGCCAGCAGGAGGGACATGAACACTGAAGCTTTCTTT. Translated: CASRRDMNTEAFF. Full variable domain (rest looked up from reference TRBV2 and TRBJ1-1): EPEVTQTPSHQVTQMGQEVILRCVPISNHLYFYWYRQILGQKVEFLVSFYNNEISEKSEIFDDQFSVERPDGSNFTLKIRSTKLEDSAMYFCASRRDMNTEAFFGQGTRLTVV.

This clone was detected once. V and J are TRBV30 and TRBJ1-5, with 10 bases identical to TRBD1. This CDR3 has 15 residues. Per germline, CDR1 GTSNPN and CDR2 SVGIG (reference sequence). V lost 2 bases, J lost 2 bases, and 3 bases stayed unmatched. The CDR3 DNA reads TGTGCCTGGAGTCGGACAGGGGGAGGCAATCAGCCCCAGCATTTT. Translated: CAWSRTGGGNQPQHF.

This clone was observed a handful of times. V usage is TRBV9 and J usage is TRBJ1-6; D might be TRBD1 (6 bases). The length of the CDR3 is 14 residues. Trimming left V 5 bases short and J 5 bases short, with 11 bases between. Per the germline V gene, CDR1 is SGDLS and CDR2 is YYNGEE. Written as DNA, the CDR3 is TGTGCCAGCAGTTCCGGGACACATAATTCACCCCTCCACTTT. It is translated as CASSSGTHNSPLHF.

The CDR3 here is CASSISGTGSEQYV. The CDR3 region has the DNA TGTGCCAGTAGTATCTCCGGGACAGGGAGCGAGCAGTACGTC. J is TRBJ2-7 and V is TRBV19, with 9 nucleotides matching TRBD1. V gave up 3 bases and J gave up 6 bases; unmatched junction bases: 6. CDR3 length: 14 residues. From germline, CDR1 is LNHDA and CDR2 SQIVND (reference sequence).

The V call is TRBV6-5, the J call TRBJ1-2; 11 bases are shared with TRBD1. CDR1 and CDR2 (germline): MNHEY, SVGAGI. Unmatched junction bases numbered 5, after V lost 10 bases and J lost 10 bases. CDR3 size: 11 residues. CDR3 region: CAIWDRGVYTF. CDR3 nucleotides: TGTGCCATATGGGACAGGGGGGTCTACACCTTC.

The chain is built from TRBV30 and TRBJ1-2; a possible D gene is TRBD1 (6 bases). The CDR3 is made up of 17 amino acids. CDR1 GTSNPN and CDR2 SVGIG come from the germline V gene (reference sequence). V was trimmed by 0 bases and J by 1 base, leaving 18 bases between them. CDR3 amino acids: CAWSVRSWGLNNYGYTF. CDR3 sequence (DNA): TGTGCCTGGAGTGTAAGGTCGTGGGGGCTGAATAACTATGGCTACACCTTC.

This clone was recorded only once. This chain joins TRBV7-9 and TRBJ2-1; D ambiguous. V lost 1 base and J 4 bases, leaving 11 bases between the germline ends. This CDR3 comprises 15 residues. Germline V gives CDR1 SEHNR, CDR2 FQNEAQ (reference sequence). The DNA for the CDR3 is TGTGCCAGCAGCTTAGGAGGCCCCGGGTACAATGAGCAGTTCTTC. The encoded protein is CASSLGGPGYNEQFF. Supplemented by reference TRBV7-9 and TRBJ2-1, the full variable domain reads DTGVSQNPRHKITKRGQNVTFRCDPISEHNRLYWYRQTLGQGPEFLTYFQNEAQLEKSRLLSDRFSAERPKGSFSTLEIQRTEQGDSAMYLCASSLGGPGYNEQFFGPGTRLTVL.

The chain recombines TRBV12-3 or TRBV12-4 with TRBJ1-4; D may be TRBD1 (5 bases). The V and J ends lost 7 bases and 7 bases respectively, with 13 bases between them. The CDR3 totals 13 residues. The DNA for the CDR3 is TGTGCCAGCACGAGGCAGGGAAGTGAAAAACTGTTTTTT. Encoded protein: CASTRQGSEKLFF.

This clone was recorded only once. The chain combines TRBV29-1 with TRBJ2-2; tentatively, D is TRBD1 (6 bases). Germline loops: CDR1 SQVTM, CDR2 ANQGSEA. This CDR3 is 14 amino acids long. V was shortened by 3 bases and J by 4 bases, with 12 bases between the two germline ends. CDR3: CSVDIQGITGELFF. CDR3 DNA: TGCAGCGTTGACATACAGGGTATCACCGGGGAGCTGTTTTTT.

The chain is built from TRBV24-1 and TRBJ1-2; TRBD1 is a possible D gene (5 bases). The V and J ends lost 3 bases and 4 bases respectively, with 8 bases between them. Germline V gene data show CDR1 as KGHDR and CDR2 as SFDVKD. The CDR3 loop spans 13 amino acids. The CDR3 region has the DNA TGTGCCACCAGTGATACAGGATCCTATGGCTACACCTTC. This sequence encodes CATSDTGSYGYTF.

The V gene is TRBV6-5, the J gene TRBJ1-4, with 8 bases matching TRBD1. The CDR3 consists of 14 residues. After removal of 7 bases from V and 7 bases from J, the junction contained 8 bases not matched to a gene. CDR1 and CDR2 (germline): MNHEY, SVGAGI. CDR3 region: CASNPRGRVEKLFF. CDR3 nucleotide sequence: TGTGCCAGCAACCCCAGGGGGCGTGTTGAAAAACTGTTTTTT.

The J gene is TRBJ1-5, the V gene TRBV15; TRBD1 matches at 10 bases. V dropped 5 bases and J dropped 3; count of bases not matched to a gene: 7. CDR1 and CDR2 from the germline V gene are LNHNV and YYDKDF (reference sequence). The CDR3 has 16 residues. CDR3 bases: TGTGCCACCAGCTCCCGGGACAGGGGCCTCAATCAGCCCCAGCATTTT. Residues: CATSSRDRGLNQPQHF.

The chain uses TRBV4-3 and TRBJ1-1; D is unresolved. Trimming removed 5 bases from V and 1 base from J, with 8 bases in between. The CDR3 covers 13 residues. Looked up from germline, CDR1 is LGHNA and CDR2 is YSLEER. The CDR3 loop reads CASSWEGNTEAFF. CDR3 coding DNA: TGCGCCAGCAGCTGGGAGGGGAACACTGAAGCTTTCTTT.

The gene calls are TRBV7-6 and TRBJ2-2; no firm D call. This CDR3 comprises 13 residues. Per germline, CDR1 SGHVS and CDR2 FNYEAQ. Trimming left V 5 bases short and J 2 bases short, with 6 bases between. The DNA for the CDR3 is TGTGCCAGCAGCGTATTTAACACCGGGGAGCTGTTTTTT. It yields the protein CASSVFNTGELFF. Full variable domain (rest looked up from reference TRBV7-6 and TRBJ2-2): GAGVSQSPRYKVTKRGQDVALRCDPISGHVSLYWYRQALGQGPEFLTYFNYEAQQDKSGLPNDRFSAERPEGSISTLTIQRTEQRDSAMYRCASSVFNTGELFFGEGSRLTVL.

V is TRBV6-5 and J is TRBJ1-1; perhaps TRBD1 as D (5 bases). This CDR3 region has 15 residues. CDR1 and CDR2 from the germline V gene are MNHEY and SVGAGI. V lost 10 bases and J lost 4, with 22 bases in between. CDR3 nucleotide sequence: TGTGCCATTACCCCCTCCCAGGGCCTACGCACTGAAGCTTTCTTT. Protein: CAITPSQGLRTEAFF.

The V gene is TRBV29-1, the J gene TRBJ1-5, with D possibly matching TRBD1 (6 bases). The germline V gene has CDR1 SQVTM and CDR2 ANQGSEA. The CDR3 is 13 residues long. With 7 bases removed from V and 5 bases from J, the gap between germline ends came to 15 bases. The CDR3 is CSASRGLDQPQHF. The DNA of the CDR3 is TGCAGCGCCAGTAGGGGGTTGGATCAGCCCCAGCATTTT. Filled out from reference TRBV29-1 and TRBJ1-5, the complete variable domain reads SAVISQKPSRDICQRGTSLTIQCQVDSQVTMMFWYRQQPGQSLTLIATANQGSEATYESGFVIDKFPISRPNLTFSTLTVSNMSPEDSSIYLCSASRGLDQPQHFGDGTRLSIL.

The genes are TRBV25-1 and TRBJ1-3; 8 bases fit TRBD1. Germline CDR1 reads MGHDK; CDR2 reads SYGVNS. V lost 4 bases to trimming and J lost 1 base; unmatched junction nucleotides: 6. CDR3 size: 16 residues. CDR3 in amino acids: CASSGQGTLSGNTIYF. In DNA form, the CDR3 reads TGTGCCAGCAGTGGACAGGGGACTTTATCTGGAAACACCATATATTTT.

As for this clone: An end of the junction does not agree with germline; a read error may underlie this. V is TRBV5-1 and J is TRBJ2-2, with 13 bases identical to TRBD2. CDR1 and CDR2 (germline): SGHRS, YFSETQ. CDR3 length equals 16 residues. The CDR3 loop is CASSSGTSGNIGELFF. The DNA of the CDR3 is TGCGCCAGCAGCTCCGGGACTAGCGGGAACATCGGGGAGCTGTTTTTT.

V usage is TRBV27 and J usage is TRBJ1-5, with D perhaps matching TRBD1 (5 bases). V was shortened by 2 bases and J by 0 bases, with 14 bases between the two germline ends. The CDR3 extends over 17 amino acids. Germline values: CDR1 MNHEY, CDR2 SMNVEV (reference sequence). CDR3 sequence: CASSLVKDTNSNQPQHF. The CDR3 bases are TGTGCCAGCAGTTTAGTGAAGGACACCAATAGCAATCAGCCCCAGCATTTT.

The chain carries TRBV5-5 and TRBJ2-3, with D hard to call. This CDR3 contains 16 residues. Trimming took 0 bases from V and 6 from J, leaving 17 bases between them. Germline V gene lookup returns CDR1 SGHKS and CDR2 YYEKEE (reference sequence). In nucleotides, the CDR3 is TGTGCCAGCAGCTTGGCCGAGAGGCGGCCTTGGGATACGCAGTATTTT. Protein: CASSLAERRPWDTQYF.

The V and J genes are TRBV27 and TRBJ2-3; D might be TRBD1 (6 bases). Germline V lookup: CDR1 MNHEY, CDR2 SMNVEV (reference sequence). There are 15 residues in the CDR3. V lost 5 bases and J 2 bases, leaving 14 bases between the germline ends. The CDR3 spells CASSDTTGITDTQYF. The CDR3 DNA is TGTGCCAGCAGTGACACCACAGGGATCACAGATACGCAGTATTTT.

This chain uses TRBV3-1 (or the pseudogene TRBV3-2) with TRBJ2-1; 11 bases map to TRBD2. Trimming at V came to 0 bases and at J to 12 bases, leaving 10 bases not matched to a gene. There are 16 residues in the CDR3. The germline V gene encodes CDR1 LGHDT and CDR2 YNNKEL (reference sequence). DNA of the CDR3: TGTGCCAGCAGCCAAGAGGGAGAGACCCTAGCGGGGGGGCAGTTCTTC. Translation: CASSQEGETLAGGQFF.

The chain uses TRBV7-2 and TRBJ2-7, with 9 positions matching TRBD2. This CDR3 contains 16 residues. Losses at the gene ends were 1 base for V and 6 bases for J; bases not matched to a gene: 10. Germline CDR1 SGHTA, CDR2 FQGNSA. CDR3 protein: CASSLVHASGVSEQYF. CDR3 bases: TGTGCCAGCAGCTTAGTTCATGCTAGCGGGGTGAGCGAGCAGTACTTC.

This sequence joins TRBV3-1 (or the pseudogene TRBV3-2) and TRBJ2-2; TRBD2 matches 8 bases. The CDR3 length is 16 residues. CDR1 and CDR2 from the germline V gene are LGHDT and YNNKEL (reference sequence). Trimming at V came to 4 bases and at J to 10 bases, leaving 14 bases not matched to a gene. CDR3: CASSRLLTSVVEELFF. CDR3 bases: TGTGCCAGCAGCCGACTGCTGACTAGCGTAGTGGAGGAGCTGTTTTTT.